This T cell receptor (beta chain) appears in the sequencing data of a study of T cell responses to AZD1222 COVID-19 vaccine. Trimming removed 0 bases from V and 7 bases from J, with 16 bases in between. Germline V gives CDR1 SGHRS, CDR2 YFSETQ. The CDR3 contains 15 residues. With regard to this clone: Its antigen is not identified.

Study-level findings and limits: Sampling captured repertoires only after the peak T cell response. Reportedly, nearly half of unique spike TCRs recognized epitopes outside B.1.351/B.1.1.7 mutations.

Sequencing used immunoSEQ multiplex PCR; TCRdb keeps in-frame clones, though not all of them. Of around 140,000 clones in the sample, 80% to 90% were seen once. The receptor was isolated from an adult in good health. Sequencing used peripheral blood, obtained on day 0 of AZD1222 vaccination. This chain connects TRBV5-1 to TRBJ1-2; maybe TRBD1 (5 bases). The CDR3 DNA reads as TGCGCCAGCAGCTTGGCGGGGACGGCCCCCCTTGGCTACACCTTC. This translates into CASSLAGTAPLGYTF.